The 18 T cell receptor beta chains in this list originate from one sample, sequenced in a study of cytomegalovirus exposure and HLA in healthy donors. The PCR made use of 60 Vbeta and 13 Jbeta primers. Method: immunoSEQ multiplex PCR; TCRdb's copy keeps in-frame clones and lacks some. The data show 150,000 to 200,000 clones, 84% seen once. The source material was PBMCs. These receptors all stem from a boy aged 5 to 17 in good health and CMV-seronegative.

V usage is TRBV2 and J usage is TRBJ2-7, with 7 bases lining up with TRBD2. The germline CDR1 and CDR2 sequences are SNHLY and FYNNEI. This CDR3 comprises 13 residues. V lost 8 bases and J lost 1; bases outside the gene matches: 5. The CDR3 sequence: CASPGGSSYEQYF. The CDR3 nucleotides are TGTGCCAGCCCGGGCGGGAGTTCCTACGAGCAGTACTTC.

The genes are TRBV5-1 and TRBJ1-2; 9 positions agree with TRBD1. The germline CDR1 and CDR2 sequences are SGHRS and YFSETQ. CDR3 length: 15 residues. V gave up 4 bases and J gave up 5 bases; unmatched junction bases: 9. The DNA of the CDR3 is TGCGCCAGCAGCAGGAATTGGGGACAGGGTTATGGCTACACCTTC. This gives the protein CASSRNWGQGYGYTF.

The J gene is TRBJ1-2, the V gene TRBV5-1; tentatively, D is TRBD1 (6 bases). There are 15 residues in the CDR3. The V gene's germline CDR1 is SGHRS and CDR2 YFSETQ. With 1 base removed from V and 4 bases from J, the gap between germline ends came to 14 bases. The CDR3 region is CASSLFGGSGYGYTF. For the CDR3, the DNA is TGCGCCAGCAGCTTGTTTGGGGGCTCGGGCTATGGCTACACCTTC.

The chain joins TRBV9 to TRBJ1-4, with TRBD1 matching over 7 bases. After removal of 0 bases from V and 6 bases from J, the junction contained 8 bases not matched to a gene. This CDR3 contains 16 residues. Per the germline V gene, CDR1 is SGDLS and CDR2 is YYNGEE. CDR3 residues: CASSVDPGQNYEKLFF. CDR3 bases: TGTGCCAGCAGCGTAGACCCGGGACAGAACTATGAAAAACTGTTTTTT.

V is TRBV30 and J is TRBJ1-4, with a tentative D call TRBD1 (6 bases). The CDR3 totals 10 residues. Germline CDR1 reads GTSNPN; CDR2 reads SVGIG (reference sequence). V dropped 5 bases and J dropped 8 bases, with 6 bases sitting between them. CDR3 residues: CAWGQEKLFF. The CDR3 DNA reads TGTGCCTGGGGACAGGAAAAACTGTTTTTT.

As DNA, the CDR3 is TGTGCCAGCAGCCCCCGGGGGGCCAATGAGCAGTTCTTC. Protein: CASSPRGANEQFF. This chain joins TRBV7-2 and TRBJ2-1, with a tentative D call TRBD2 (7 bases). The germline gives CDR1 SGHTA, CDR2 FQGNSA. The ends were cut back, 5 bases at V and 6 bases at J, with 11 bases in the middle. The CDR3 consists of 13 residues.

In its sample, this clone was seen a few times. The J gene is TRBJ1-6, the V gene TRBV7-2; D remains unclear. CDR3 length equals 12 residues. The V gene lost 1 base and the J gene lost 12 bases, with 7 bases spanning the gap. Germline CDR1 and CDR2: SGHTA and FQGNSA. The CDR3 DNA follows: TGTGCCAGCAGCTTAGACGAGGGACCCCTCCACTTT. Encoded protein: CASSLDEGPLHF.

In its sample, this clone was seen a few times. V usage is TRBV4-1 and J usage is TRBJ1-4; no definite D call. The V end lost 1 base, the J end lost 4 bases, and 10 bases lay between the germline ends. Looked up from germline, CDR1 is MGHRA and CDR2 is YSYEKL. The CDR3 extends over 15 amino acids. In nucleotides, the CDR3 is TGCGCCAGCAGCCAAGTAATCGGGGATAATGAAAAACTGTTTTTT. As protein: CASSQVIGDNEKLFF.

The V call is TRBV15, the J call TRBJ1-5; tentatively, D is TRBD1 (5 bases). The germline gives CDR1 LNHNV, CDR2 YYDKDF (reference sequence). V lost 0 bases to trimming and J lost 5 bases, with 11 bases between them. This CDR3 contains 15 residues. DNA of the CDR3: TGTGCCACCAGCAGAGATAGACAGTTAGATCAGCCCCAGCATTTT. It codes for CATSRDRQLDQPQHF.

This clone appeared a few times. J is TRBJ1-1 and V is TRBV11-2; 7 bases are a match to TRBD1. This CDR3 comprises 13 residues. CDR1 and CDR2 from the germline V gene are SGHAT and FQNNGV. J gave up 4 bases and V 4 bases, and 3 bases lay outside the gene matches. CDR3 in amino acids: CASSSAGGTEAFF. The CDR3 DNA sequence: TGTGCCAGCAGCTCCGCAGGGGGCACTGAAGCTTTCTTT.

The chain employs TRBV30 and TRBJ1-2; D is uncertain. The germline V gene has CDR1 GTSNPN and CDR2 SVGIG (reference sequence). The CDR3 runs 11 residues. With 8 bases removed from V and 8 bases from J, the gap between germline ends came to 15 bases. This CDR3 is CAQMGGRGYTF. CDR3 DNA: TGTGCCCAGATGGGAGGGCGCGGCTACACCTTC.

This chain joins TRBV5-1 and TRBJ1-5; D is unclear. Trimming removed 0 bases at V and 3 bases at J, with 7 bases between. The CDR3 is made up of 14 amino acids. CDR1 is SGHRS and CDR2 is YFSETQ in the germline V gene. The CDR3 DNA reads as TGCGCCAGCAGCTTGGGACACATCAATCAGCCCCAGCATTTT. Its protein product is CASSLGHINQPQHF.

This clone was detected only a few times. The J gene is TRBJ1-2, the V gene TRBV5-5; the D is unclear. Trimming pared 0 bases from V and 0 bases from J, leaving 3 bases between. Germline lookup yields CDR1 SGHKS and CDR2 YYEKEE (reference sequence). The CDR3 contains 13 residues. The CDR3 reads CASSLVANYGYTF. CDR3 nucleotides: TGTGCCAGCAGCTTGGTAGCTAACTATGGCTACACCTTC.

This chain uses TRBV18 with TRBJ1-5; the D is unclear. CDR3 length: 17 amino acids. Between the trimmed V and J ends, which lost 0 bases and 2 bases, there was a span of 14 bases. Germline V gene lookup returns CDR1 KGHSH and CDR2 LQKENI. Written as DNA, the CDR3 is TGTGCCAGCTCACCACCGGGAGTCTCCGCGGGCAATCAGCCCCAGCATTTT. Translated, it gives CASSPPGVSAGNQPQHF.

The chain carries TRBV10-3 and TRBJ2-1; D remains ambiguous. The CDR3 has 15 amino acids. Per the germline V gene, CDR1 is ENHRY and CDR2 is SYGVKD. Trimming removed 7 bases at V and 0 bases at J, with 13 bases between. The CDR3 here is CAITGAPSSYNEQFF. CDR3 nucleotides: TGTGCCATCACCGGAGCGCCTAGCTCCTACAATGAGCAGTTCTTC.

Worth noting for this clone: At one end, the junction sequence differs from germline, possibly due to a read error. The chain links TRBV28 to TRBJ2-7; TRBD2 agrees at 9 bases. CDR1 and CDR2 (germline): MDHEN, SYDVKM. The CDR3 is 14 amino acids. The CDR3 spells CASNLAGVGNEQYF. CDR3 in DNA: TGTGCCAGCAATTTAGCGGGAGTTGGAAACGAGCAGTACTTC.

This chain uses TRBV5-8 with TRBJ2-1; weak D call: TRBD2 (5 bases). From germline, CDR1 is SGHTS and CDR2 YDEGEE. CDR3 length: 13 amino acids. The V and J ends lost 4 bases and 4 bases respectively, with 9 bases between them. The CDR3: CASSRPGYNEQFF. The CDR3 DNA sequence: TGTGCCAGCAGCCGCCCGGGGTACAATGAGCAGTTCTTC. Looking up the rest from reference TRBV5-8 and TRBJ2-1 gives the full variable domain: EAGVTQSPTHLIKTRGQQATLRCSPISGHTSVYWYQQALGLGLQFLLWYDEGEERNRGNFPPRFSGRQFPNYSSELNVNALELEDSALYLCASSRPGYNEQFFGPGTRLTVL.

In its sample, this clone was seen once. This rearrangement joins TRBV27 to TRBJ2-5; D unclear. The end of the DNA aligns better with TRBJ2-7, so the J call may be wrong. Germline V CDR1 and CDR2: MNHEY, SMNVEV (reference sequence). CDR3 size: 13 residues. The DNA of the CDR3 is TGTGCCAGCAGTTTCTCAAGGAACTACGAGCAGTACTTC. Its protein is CASSFSRNYEQYF.